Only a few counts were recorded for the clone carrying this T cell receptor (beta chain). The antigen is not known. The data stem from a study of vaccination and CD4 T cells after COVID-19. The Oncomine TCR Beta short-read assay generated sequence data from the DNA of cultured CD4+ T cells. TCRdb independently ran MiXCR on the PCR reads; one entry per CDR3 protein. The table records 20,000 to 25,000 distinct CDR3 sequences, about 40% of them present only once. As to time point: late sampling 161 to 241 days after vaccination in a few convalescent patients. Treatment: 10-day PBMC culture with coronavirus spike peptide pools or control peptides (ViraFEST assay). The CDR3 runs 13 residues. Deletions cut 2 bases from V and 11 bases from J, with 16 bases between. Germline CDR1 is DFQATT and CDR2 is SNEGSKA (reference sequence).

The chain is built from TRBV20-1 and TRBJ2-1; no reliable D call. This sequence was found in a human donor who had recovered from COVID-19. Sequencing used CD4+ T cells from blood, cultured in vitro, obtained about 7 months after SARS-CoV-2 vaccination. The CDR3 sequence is CSARWTSSMQQFF. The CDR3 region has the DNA TGCAGTGCTAGATGGACGTCATCAATGCAGCAGTTCTTC.